This T cell receptor (beta chain) comes out of a study of T cells in Graves' hyperthyroidism and ophthalmopathy (dated by TCRdb to the late 2010s). Study-level background: Peripheral blood samples were taken at initial diagnosis, before any treatment was given. A discovery cohort of about 96 patients, 43 with Graves' ophthalmopathy and 55 to 60 with stable Graves' hyperthyroidism, was used to find distinguishing TCR V-J signatures. Prospective prediction of ophthalmopathy was tested in an independent validation cohort consisting of some 19 hyperthyroidism patients and more than 15 patients who later progressed to ophthalmopathy. The approximately 97 discovery patients were randomly divided into training and test sets at a 7:3 ratio. In addition, the study compared T-cell repertoires in thyroid tissue and in blood from five or six Graves' hyperthyroidism patients. After blood sampling, hyperthyroidism patients were treated with methimazole at a starting dose of 30 mg daily, and ophthalmopathy patients were treated with high-dose intravenous methylprednisolone. TCR Vbeta CDR3 sequencing of around 130 peripheral blood samples (43 ophthalmopathy, about 75 hyperthyroidism and approximately 17 progressor patients) is reported in the paper. Broader findings and caveats from the paper: In validation, the model predicted progression to ophthalmopathy with over 65% sensitivity and approximately 74% specificity, a median of 6.5 months before onset. Most expanded thyroid clonotypes (frequency above 0.001) were also found in blood, which suggests that blood repertoires may mirror thyroid immune responses. A model built on a 13 V-J signature distinguished ophthalmopathy from stable hyperthyroidism, reaching 85% to 90% sensitivity and under 84% specificity in cross-validation and 80%/75% in testing. Sample size was not statistically predetermined, and blinding of investigators to group allocation was not performed.

The TCR beta CDR3 regions were amplified from the RNA transcripts. The first round of RT-PCR for the TCR CDR3 was performed with the HTBI primer set and the Qiagen OneStep RT-PCR kit. The libraries were constructed in a second round of multiplex PCR and then size-selected and purified. Libraries were sequenced paired-end with 100 bp reads on an Illumina HiSeq2000. Concerning the study's data processing: SOAPnuke was used to process the raw data, throwing out any read that contained adapters or uncalled bases, had a mean Phred below 15, or lacked an exact constant-primer or identifier match. High-quality paired reads were merged with COPE v1.2.5, and unique nucleotide sequences were defined as clonotypes. Clonotypes were aligned to IMGT TRBV, TRBD and TRBJ reference segments using MiTCR v1.1. Only V-J combinations with frequency above 0.0001, covering 99.2% of repertoires, were analysed. A TCS score was defined as the ratio of F50 (clonal expansion) to E x V (chaos), with BLOSUM62-based TCRdist applied between CDR3 peptides within each V-J. Welch's t-statistics and random forest reduced 514 V-J features to roughly 13, which were used in a naive Bayes classifier (R e1071). The public sequencing data were trimmed at Q25 with fastp and processed into clonotypes with MiXCR by TCRdb, which kept only in-frame beta chains. Rows with one shared CDR3 protein collapse into an entry with the most common genes and DNA. The V and J calls and clone size come from TCRdb's table, not from the authors' own analysis. This sample gives more than 600,000 distinct CDR3 sequences in total; over 15% of them show up just once. Jointly, the top ten make up 8.4% of the sample.

Stable Graves' hyperthyroidism was defined as no progression to ophthalmopathy during 18 months of follow-up. Hyperthyroidism patients were newly diagnosed, with disease duration under 2 months, and aged 18 to 65 years. Exclusion was applied to patients with uncontrolled infections, other autoimmune diseases, pregnancy or lactation. Diagnoses were based on clinical symptoms, serum thyroxine and TRAb, thyroid ultrasound and orbital computed tomography. PBMCs were isolated from 10 ml of fresh peripheral blood by Ficoll-Paque density gradient centrifugation. Total RNA was extracted with Trizol reagent, and quality was checked on an Agilent 2100 Bioanalyzer. This clonotype was observed many times. The antigen it recognizes is unknown. No much larger clone exists at a distance of one base, and base qualities are not known. The clonotype comes from a man younger than 30 with Graves' hyperthyroidism. The sequencing sample was made of blood.

CDR3 sequence: CAISDRGGVTEAFF. The nucleotide sequence reads as follows: TGTGCCATCAGTGACAGGGGAGGAGTCACTGAAGCTTTCTTT. Recombination joined TRBV10-3 with TRBJ1-1; TRBD1 is possibly the D segment (6 matching bases). The trim is 3 bases for V and 4 bases for J, with a gap of 12 bases between the germline ends. CDR1 ENHRY and CDR2 SYGVKD are derived from the germline V gene. The CDR3 measures 14 amino acids from cysteine to phenylalanine. Only the CDR3 DNA stays, 42 bases, in frame from base 1.